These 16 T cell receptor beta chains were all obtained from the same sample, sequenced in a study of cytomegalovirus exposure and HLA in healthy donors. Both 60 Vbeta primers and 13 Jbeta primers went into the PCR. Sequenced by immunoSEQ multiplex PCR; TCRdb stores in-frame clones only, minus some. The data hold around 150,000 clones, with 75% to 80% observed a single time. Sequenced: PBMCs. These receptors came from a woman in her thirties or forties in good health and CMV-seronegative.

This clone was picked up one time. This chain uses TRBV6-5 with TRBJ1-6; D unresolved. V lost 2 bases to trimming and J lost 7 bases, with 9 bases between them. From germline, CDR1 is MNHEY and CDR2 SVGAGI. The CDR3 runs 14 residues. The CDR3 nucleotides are TGTGCCAGCAGTTACGGCGGAACAAATTCACCCCTCCACTTT. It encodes CASSYGGTNSPLHF.

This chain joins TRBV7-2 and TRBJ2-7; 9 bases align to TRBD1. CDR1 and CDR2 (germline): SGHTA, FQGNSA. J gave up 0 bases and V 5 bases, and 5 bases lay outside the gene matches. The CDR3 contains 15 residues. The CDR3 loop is CASSPRDRASYEQYF. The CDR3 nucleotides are TGTGCCAGCAGCCCCCGGGACAGGGCCTCCTACGAGCAGTACTTC. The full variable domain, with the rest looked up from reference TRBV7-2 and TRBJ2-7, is GAGVSQSPSNKVTEKGKDVELRCDPISGHTALYWYRQSLGQGLEFLIYFQGNSAPDKSGLPSDRFSAERTGGSVSTLTIQRTQQEDSAVYLCASSPRDRASYEQYFGPGTRLTVT.

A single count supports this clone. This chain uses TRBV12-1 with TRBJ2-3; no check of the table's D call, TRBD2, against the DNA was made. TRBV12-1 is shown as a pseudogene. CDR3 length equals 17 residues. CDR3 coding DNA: TGTGCCAGGAGTCCGGGACTAGCGGGGGGAAGCACAGATACGCAGTATTTT. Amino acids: CARSPGLAGGSTDTQYF.

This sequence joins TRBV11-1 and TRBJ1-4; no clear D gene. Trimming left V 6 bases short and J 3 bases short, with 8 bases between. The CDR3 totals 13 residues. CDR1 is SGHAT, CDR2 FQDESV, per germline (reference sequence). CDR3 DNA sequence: TGTGCCAGCAGTCGGGGTCCTAATGAAAAACTGTTTTTT. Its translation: CASSRGPNEKLFF.

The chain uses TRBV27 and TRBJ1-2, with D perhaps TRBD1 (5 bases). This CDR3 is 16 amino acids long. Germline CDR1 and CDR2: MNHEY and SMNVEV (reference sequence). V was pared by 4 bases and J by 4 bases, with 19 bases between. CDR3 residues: CASSSSPSDSIYGYTF. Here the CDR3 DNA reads TGTGCCAGCAGTTCCTCTCCTTCAGACAGCATCTATGGCTACACCTTC.

CDR3 sequence reads: CASSSGGIPYEQYF. CDR3 DNA sequence: TGTGCCAGCAGTTCAGGGGGCATTCCCTACGAGCAGTACTTC. This chain uses TRBV27 with TRBJ2-7, with 8 bases fitting TRBD1. Germline CDR1 and CDR2: MNHEY and SMNVEV (reference sequence). The CDR3 has 14 amino acids. V was clipped by 4 bases and J by 2 bases; unmatched bases: 4.

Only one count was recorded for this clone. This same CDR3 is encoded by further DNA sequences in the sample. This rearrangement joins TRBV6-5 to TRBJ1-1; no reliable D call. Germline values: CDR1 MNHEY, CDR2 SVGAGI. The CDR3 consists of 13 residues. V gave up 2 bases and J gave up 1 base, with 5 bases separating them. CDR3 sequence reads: CASSYGRNTEAFF. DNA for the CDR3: TGTGCCAGCAGTTACGGGAGGAACACTGAAGCTTTCTTT.

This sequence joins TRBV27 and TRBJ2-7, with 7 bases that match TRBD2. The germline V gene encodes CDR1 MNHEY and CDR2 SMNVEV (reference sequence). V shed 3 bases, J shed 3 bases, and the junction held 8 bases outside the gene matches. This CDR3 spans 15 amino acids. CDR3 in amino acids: CASSFWGGKIYEQYF. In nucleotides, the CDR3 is TGTGCCAGCAGTTTTTGGGGGGGTAAGATCTACGAGCAGTACTTC.

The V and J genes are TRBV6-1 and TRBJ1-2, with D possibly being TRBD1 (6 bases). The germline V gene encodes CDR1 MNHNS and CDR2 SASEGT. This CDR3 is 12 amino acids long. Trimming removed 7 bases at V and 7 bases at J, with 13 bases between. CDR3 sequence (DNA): TGTGCCAGCAAGGGGGGGCCCCTTGGCTACACCTTC. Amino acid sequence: CASKGGPLGYTF.

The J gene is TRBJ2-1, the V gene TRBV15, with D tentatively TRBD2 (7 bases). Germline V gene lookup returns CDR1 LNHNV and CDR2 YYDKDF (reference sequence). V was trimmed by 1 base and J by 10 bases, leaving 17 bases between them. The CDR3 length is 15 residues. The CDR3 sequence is CATSRAGGHSGEQFF. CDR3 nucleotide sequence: TGTGCCACCAGCAGAGCGGGGGGCCACTCCGGGGAGCAGTTCTTC.

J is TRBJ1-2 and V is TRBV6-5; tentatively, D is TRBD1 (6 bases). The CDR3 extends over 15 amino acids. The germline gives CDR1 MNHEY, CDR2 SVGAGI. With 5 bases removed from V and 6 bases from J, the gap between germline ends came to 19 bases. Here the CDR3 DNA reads TGTGCCAGCAGTACCTTTCAGGGAGGGGGGGATGGCTACACCTTC. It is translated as CASSTFQGGGDGYTF.

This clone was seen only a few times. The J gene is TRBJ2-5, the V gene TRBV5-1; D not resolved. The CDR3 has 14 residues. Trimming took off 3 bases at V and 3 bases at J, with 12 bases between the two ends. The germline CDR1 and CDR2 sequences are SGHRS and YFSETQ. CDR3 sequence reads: CASSWSRQEETQYF. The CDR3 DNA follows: TGCGCCAGCAGCTGGTCCAGGCAGGAAGAGACCCAGTACTTC.

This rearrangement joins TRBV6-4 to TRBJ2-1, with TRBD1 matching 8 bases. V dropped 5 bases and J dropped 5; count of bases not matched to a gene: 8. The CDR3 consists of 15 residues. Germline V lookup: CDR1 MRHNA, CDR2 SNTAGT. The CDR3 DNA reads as TGTGCCAGCAGTAATCCCGGGACAGGTAACAATGAGCAGTTCTTC. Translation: CASSNPGTGNNEQFF.

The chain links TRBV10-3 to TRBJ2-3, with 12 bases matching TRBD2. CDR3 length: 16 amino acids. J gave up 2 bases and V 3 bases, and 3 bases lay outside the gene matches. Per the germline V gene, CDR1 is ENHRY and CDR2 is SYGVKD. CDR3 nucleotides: TGTGCCATCAGTGACGGACTAGCGGGGATCACAGATACGCAGTATTTT. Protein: CAISDGLAGITDTQYF.

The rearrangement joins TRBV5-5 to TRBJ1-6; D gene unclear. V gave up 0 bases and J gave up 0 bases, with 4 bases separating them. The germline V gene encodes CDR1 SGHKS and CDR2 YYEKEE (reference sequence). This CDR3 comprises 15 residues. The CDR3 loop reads CASSLASSYNSPLHF. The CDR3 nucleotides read TGTGCCAGCAGCTTGGCCAGCTCCTATAATTCACCCCTCCACTTT.

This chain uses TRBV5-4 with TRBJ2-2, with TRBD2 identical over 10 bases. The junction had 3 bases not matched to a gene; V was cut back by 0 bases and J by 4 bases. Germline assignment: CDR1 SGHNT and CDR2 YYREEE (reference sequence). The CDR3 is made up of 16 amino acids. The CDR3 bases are TGTGCCAGCAGCTTGGTACTAGCGGGGACCACCGGGGAGCTGTTTTTT. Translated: CASSLVLAGTTGELFF.